This TCR beta chain was obtained from a study of blood T cell repertoires in COVID-19. The overall study: The United States, Italy and Spain were the sources of the acute and convalescent COVID-19 samples. PBMCs, B-cell-depleted T cells, or T cells provided the cDNA or gDNA that made up the material.

In the authors' methods: From reference gene primer amplification, estimates of nucleated cell counts were derived. Using immunoSEQ multiplex PCR, the repertoire was profiled, and TCRdb retains in-frame clones only, with some absent. V and J calls and clone size come straight from that table; D and trimming were deduced from the DNA. Altogether tens of thousands of clones are present, approximately 86% being singletons, with the ten largest covering roughly a third. In germline, CDR1 is LNHDA, CDR2 SQIVND (reference sequence). CDR3 length: 15 amino acids. Deletions cut 1 base from V and 6 bases from J, with 15 bases between. This clone came up once.

The source material was peripheral blood. This chain joins TRBV19 and TRBJ1-1, with D tentatively TRBD1 (6 bases). This receptor was taken from a human donor in a cohort sampled during active COVID-19. Here the CDR3 DNA reads TGTGCCAGTAGTATAGTTGGGCAGGGGACCGCTGAAGCTTTCTTT. Amino acid sequence: CASSIVGQGTAEAFF.